This record concerns one T cell receptor beta chain sequence. The antigen remains unidentified. Time point of the sample: baseline pretreatment blood. Treatment noted: 15 Gy SBRT to primary tumor, nephrectomy 4 weeks later. Radiation-treated patients gave blood at baseline, week 2 and week 4. The tumor was a clear cell renal cell carcinoma. The sample comes from a study of radiation and T cells in renal cell carcinoma. Study as a whole: Nephrectomy followed 15 Gy stereotactic body radiation by 4 weeks. Study-level results: Pretreatment tumor biopsies were lacking, so baseline clonotypes are unknown.

TCRdb's copy holds only in-frame clones and misses some; the assay was immunoSEQ multiplex PCR. Found here are 120,000 to 150,000 clones, 75% to 90% of them singletons; the top ten hold less than 25%. The ends were cut back, 4 bases at V and 3 bases at J, with 14 bases in the middle. The germline V gene encodes CDR1 SGHNT and CDR2 YYREEE (reference sequence). The CDR3 is made up of 14 amino acids. The clonotype was recovered from a woman aged 50 to 60 with renal cell carcinoma. The J gene is TRBJ2-7, the V gene TRBV5-4, with a possible D match to TRBD2 (7 bases). The sequencing used blood, collected from a patient whose treatment included radiotherapy and nephrectomy. The CDR3 nucleotides are TGTGCCAGCAGCCTGGGGGGGGCCCACTACGAGCAGTACTTC. As protein: CASSLGGAHYEQYF.